These 14 T cell receptor beta chains were sequenced from one sample in a study of early T cells in non-severe SARS-CoV-2 infection. A single record per CDR3 protein comes from TCRdb applying MiXCR to the 5' RACE reads. The repertoire holds about 100,000 distinct CDR3 sequences, with over 10% as singletons. Input material: whole blood. Every receptor here comes from an adult who was a healthcare worker with PCR-confirmed SARS-CoV-2 infection or an uninfected control (not recorded which).

This clonotype was observed a few times. The chain joins TRBV20-1 to TRBJ1-6, with 7 nucleotides matching TRBD1. V lost 5 bases to trimming and J lost 6 bases; unmatched junction nucleotides: 10. The CDR3 is made up of 15 amino acids. The germline V gene has CDR1 DFQATT and CDR2 SNEGSKA (reference sequence). CDR3 amino acids: CSAGQRQGLNSPLHF. The CDR3 DNA reads as TGCAGTGCTGGACAGAGACAGGGTCTTAATTCACCCCTCCACTTT.

The DNA of the CDR3 is TGTGCCAGCAGTGAAGCTGGGAATCAGCCCCAGCATTTT. Translating it yields CASSEAGNQPQHF. The genes are TRBV6-1 and TRBJ1-5, with D unclear. Germline V gene data show CDR1 as MNHNS and CDR2 as SASEGT. Trimming left V 0 bases short and J 4 bases short, with 4 bases between. The CDR3 has 13 residues.

This clonotype has more than one count but fewer than ten. The V and J genes are TRBV4-3 and TRBJ1-2; D is perhaps TRBD1 (6 bases). CDR3 length: 15 amino acids. V was cut by 4 bases and J by 8 bases, with 20 bases left in between. Germline CDR1 LGHNA, CDR2 YSLEER. This CDR3 is CASSPIQGRSEGYTF. The CDR3, as DNA: TGCGCCAGCAGCCCCATACAGGGTCGATCGGAGGGCTACACCTTC.

This clonotype was picked up a small number of times. The chain uses TRBV2 and TRBJ1-4, with a weak D call TRBD1 (6 bases). Deletions cut 3 bases from V and 9 bases from J, with 20 bases between. Germline assignment: CDR1 SNHLY and CDR2 FYNNEI. The CDR3 is 16 amino acids. CDR3 region: CASSEAGQGRIQKLFF. CDR3 bases: TGTGCCAGCAGTGAGGCCGGGCAGGGGAGGATACAAAAACTGTTTTTT.

This clonotype has a count of ten or more. The chain is built from TRBV6-5 and TRBJ2-7; 9 bases fit TRBD1. J lost 2 bases, V lost 5 bases, and 7 bases had no gene match. The germline V gene encodes CDR1 MNHEY and CDR2 SVGAGI. CDR3 length equals 15 residues. The CDR3 reads CASSRGRDRAYEQYF. CDR3 bases: TGTGCCAGCAGTCGCGGTCGGGACAGGGCCTACGAGCAGTACTTC.

This clonotype occurred many times. The chain employs TRBV7-6 and TRBJ1-1; D call uncertain. The CDR3 extends over 13 amino acids. CDR1 is SGHVS and CDR2 is FNYEAQ in the germline V gene. Trimming removed 5 bases from V and 3 bases from J, with 10 bases in between. The CDR3 loop reads CASSTQQHTEAFF. The CDR3 region has the DNA TGTGCCAGCAGCACCCAACAACACACTGAAGCTTTCTTT.

This clonotype came up a few times. The rearrangement uses TRBV2 and TRBJ2-5; D gene unclear. The CDR3 spans 11 residues. Trimming removed 8 bases from V and 5 bases from J, with 9 bases in between. Germline CDR1 is SNHLY and CDR2 is FYNNEI. The CDR3 here is CASAVGETQYF. The CDR3 DNA reads TGTGCCAGCGCCGTCGGGGAGACCCAGTACTTC.

This clonotype was counted only a few times. The V gene is TRBV6-1, the J gene TRBJ2-3, with a possible D match to TRBD2 (6 bases). Germline CDR1 reads MNHNS; CDR2 reads SASEGT. Trimming stripped 10 bases from V and 4 bases from J, with 21 bases between. The CDR3 extends over 15 amino acids. This chain's CDR3 is CAITPNLAPADTQYF. Here the CDR3 DNA reads TGTGCCATCACTCCGAACCTAGCGCCGGCAGATACGCAGTATTTT.

This clonotype was picked up a small number of times. The chain joins TRBV11-1 to TRBJ2-7; TRBD1 is a possible D gene (5 bases). Germline values: CDR1 SGHAT, CDR2 FQDESV (reference sequence). CDR3 length equals 12 residues. V dropped 4 bases and J dropped 5 bases, with 9 bases sitting between them. DNA for the CDR3: TGTGCCAGCAGCTCTGACAGAGACGAGCAGTACTTC. It yields the protein CASSSDRDEQYF.

In its sample, this clonotype was seen many times. The chain combines TRBV24-1 with TRBJ2-1; 8 nucleotides align to TRBD2. Germline V lookup: CDR1 KGHDR, CDR2 SFDVKD. The ends lost 7 bases at V and 12 bases at J; junction bases unmatched: 13. This CDR3 region has 14 residues. The CDR3 sequence is CATSRSAGGVGQFF. CDR3 coding DNA: TGTGCCACCAGCCGGAGCGCGGGGGGCGTAGGGCAGTTCTTC.

This clonotype was found many times. This sequence joins TRBV28 and TRBJ2-7; the D gene is possibly TRBD1 (6 bases). The V gene lost 2 bases and the J gene lost 2 bases, with 7 bases spanning the gap. This CDR3 spans 13 amino acids. CDR1 is MDHEN, CDR2 SYDVKM, per germline. The CDR3 loop is CASSLPGAYEQYF. CDR3 DNA sequence: TGTGCCAGCAGTTTACCAGGGGCCTACGAGCAGTACTTC.

This chain joins TRBV20-1 and TRBJ1-4; D ambiguous. Germline values: CDR1 DFQATT, CDR2 SNEGSKA (reference sequence). The CDR3 contains 15 residues. V lost 5 bases and J 8 bases, leaving 21 bases between the germline ends. DNA of the CDR3: TGCAGTGCTGAAGAGAGCAGATCGACCGGGGAAAAACTGTTTTTT. This codes for CSAEESRSTGEKLFF.

At least ten counts were recorded for this clonotype. This chain joins TRBV19 and TRBJ2-2; D is uncertain. CDR1 and CDR2 (germline): LNHDA, SQIVND (reference sequence). The CDR3 has 11 amino acids. Trimming took off 4 bases at V and 7 bases at J, with 4 bases between the two ends. The CDR3 DNA is TGTGCCAGTAGTAACGGCGGGGAGCTGTTTTTT. It translates to CASSNGGELFF.

This clonotype was recorded a few times. This rearrangement joins TRBV7-2 to TRBJ2-1, with D possibly being TRBD2 (6 bases). The length of the CDR3 is 14 residues. Looked up from germline, CDR1 is SGHTA and CDR2 is FQGNSA. Between the trimmed V and J ends, which lost 5 bases and 1 base, there was a span of 9 bases. CDR3 region: CASSRSGSYNEQFF. The CDR3 coding sequence is TGTGCCAGCAGCCGTAGCGGTTCCTACAATGAGCAGTTCTTC.